This TCR beta chain was documented in a study of T cell repertoires in cytomegalovirus infection. Study-wide background: Indications of both CMV infection and matching HLA type were provided by public TCR beta signatures.

Germline CDR1 GTSNPN, CDR2 SVGIG (reference sequence). Trimming took 2 bases from V and 6 from J, leaving 22 bases between them. CDR3 length: 16 amino acids. TCRdb re-called the reads with MiXCR, one entry per CDR3 protein. The sample lists about 440,000 distinct CDR3 sequences, 30% to 40% occurring once. In its sample, this clonotype was seen a few times. Its cognate antigen is unknown. Study-wide results and limits: Carriers of CMV and the relevant HLA type were discriminated by public TCR beta frequency. What dominated the ex vivo response were HLA-C-restricted CMV-specific TCR beta clonotypes.

The J gene is TRBJ2-5, the V gene TRBV30; the D gene is possibly TRBD1 (6 bases). The sequence came from a human donor in good health (CMV status not recorded). Some clones in this sample may be carry-over from other donors' samples. Sequencing used PBMCs. The CDR3 loop reads CAWSPPWGNQGQTQYF. The CDR3 nucleotides read TGTGCCTGGAGTCCCCCTTGGGGGAACCAGGGGCAGACCCAGTACTTC. Full variable domain (remainder filled in from reference TRBV30 and TRBJ2-5): SQTIHQWPATLVQPVGSPLSLECTVEGTSNPNLYWYRQAAGRGLQLLFYSVGIGQISSEVPQNLSASRPQDRQFILSSKKLLLSDSGFYLCAWSPPWGNQGQTQYFGPGTRLLVL.